This entry is about one T cell receptor (beta chain). Its specificity is not known. The V gene's germline CDR1 is SGHTA and CDR2 FQGNSA. The CDR3 has 14 amino acids. The V and J ends lost 5 bases and 2 bases, in that order; junction bases with no gene match: 5. Amplification used 60 Vbeta primers and 13 Jbeta primers. As originally analysed: The count from a later analysis was 60 million to 85 million unique TCR beta chains, some 12 million of them shared. Repertoires were generated with immunoSEQ multiplex PCR, while TCRdb's copy carries only in-frame clones and drops some. V, J and clone size are taken as reported in that table, and D and trimming were inferred from the DNA itself. The sample includes approximately 150,000 clones, around four fifths of them seen just once. This sample stems from a study of cytomegalovirus exposure and HLA in healthy donors. Points from the study as a whole: Being productive about 87% or about 30% of the time was typical of most TCR beta V segments in an earlier analysis. Common viral pathogens seemed to be connected with several of the most significant clusters, according to a later analysis.

This chain connects TRBV7-2 to TRBJ2-7; the match to TRBD1 covers 8 bases. The sample consisted of PBMCs. The sequence was collected from a woman in her forties or fifties in good health and CMV-seronegative. CDR3 sequence: CASSPQGGPYEQYF. The CDR3 nucleotides read TGTGCCAGCAGCCCACAGGGGGGTCCCTACGAGCAGTACTTC.